The 26 T cell receptor beta chains below come from one sample, sequenced in a study of blood T cell repertoires in COVID-19. TCRdb's table, derived via immunoSEQ multiplex PCR, lists solely in-frame clones and lacks some. Of some 210,000 clones listed, approximately 91% are singletons. The sequenced material came from peripheral blood. The receptor source for this set is a middle-aged woman with acute or convalescent COVID-19.

This clone was seen a single time. This chain connects TRBV11-2 to TRBJ1-4, with D possibly matching TRBD1 (6 bases). Germline CDR1 SGHAT, CDR2 FQNNGV. Trimming stripped 5 bases from V and 8 bases from J, with 15 bases between. CDR3 length: 14 amino acids. For the CDR3, the DNA is TGTGCCAGCAGCCCGCGGGGGGGCCGGGAAAAACTGTTTTTT. It specifies CASSPRGGREKLFF.

The rearrangement uses TRBV6-5 and TRBJ2-7, with 9 bases matching TRBD1. Losses at the gene ends were 9 bases for V and 0 bases for J; bases not matched to a gene: 9. In germline, CDR1 is MNHEY, CDR2 SVGAGI. The CDR3 runs to 15 residues. The CDR3 DNA reads TGTGCCAGTCGAACAGGGGGCGAAGGCTCCTACGAGCAGTACGTC. It codes for CASRTGGEGSYEQYV.

The chain uses TRBV7-8 and TRBJ1-4; maybe TRBD1 (6 bases). V lost 1 base and J 0 bases, leaving 12 bases between the germline ends. The length of the CDR3 is 17 residues. Germline assignment: CDR1 SGHVS and CDR2 FQNEAQ. The CDR3 reads CASSLGGGAATNEKLFF. The CDR3 region has the DNA TGTGCCAGCAGCTTAGGAGGGGGGGCCGCAACTAATGAAAAACTGTTTTTT.

The V call is TRBV10-3, the J call TRBJ2-7, with a tentative D call TRBD1 (6 bases). CDR3 length: 13 residues. V was trimmed by 4 bases and J by 6 bases, leaving 13 bases between them. Per germline, CDR1 ENHRY and CDR2 SYGVKD. CDR3 sequence: CAISGGQTTEQYV. For the CDR3, the DNA is TGTGCCATCAGTGGAGGACAGACGACCGAGCAGTACGTC.

The chain has TRBV19 and TRBJ1-5, with no clear D. Germline CDR1 is LNHDA and CDR2 is SQIVND (reference sequence). Trimming cost V 5 bases and J 4 bases, with 21 bases left between them. The CDR3 consists of 17 residues. The DNA for the CDR3 is TGTGCCAGTAGTCCCCTTTCTTCCAGCGCTATTAATCAGCCCCAGCATTTT. It encodes CASSPLSSSAINQPQHF.

J is TRBJ1-1 and V is TRBV27; a weak D match, TRBD1 (5 bases). Germline-derived CDR1 and CDR2 are MNHEY and SMNVEV (reference sequence). The CDR3 covers 12 residues. Trimming removed 5 bases at V and 5 bases at J, with 9 bases between. The CDR3 sequence is CASSQGRTEAFF. The CDR3 bases are TGTGCCAGCAGTCAGGGAAGAACTGAAGCTTTCTTT.

This clone was detected once. This chain uses TRBV6-5 with TRBJ2-3; 8 bases fit TRBD2. V was pared by 6 bases and J by 2 bases, with 4 bases of the junction left unmatched. This CDR3 comprises 14 residues. Per germline, CDR1 MNHEY and CDR2 SVGAGI. The CDR3 loop is CASRSGGATDTQYF. The CDR3 DNA reads TGTGCCAGCAGGTCCGGGGGGGCCACAGATACGCAGTATTTT.

The CDR3 bases are TGTGCCAGCAGCAAATGTACAGACTATAGCAATCAGCCCCAGCATTTT. Translation gives CASSKCTDYSNQPQHF. The J gene is TRBJ1-5, the V gene TRBV21-1. TRBV21-1 is a pseudogene. This CDR3 is built from 16 residues.

This clone has a handful of counts. J is TRBJ2-2 and V is TRBV5-1; TRBD1 might be the D (6 bases). Germline CDR1 is SGHRS and CDR2 is YFSETQ. Trimming removed 5 bases from V and 1 base from J, with 9 bases in between. This CDR3 region has 14 residues. CDR3 DNA sequence: TGCGCCAGCAGTCGGGACATGAACACCGGGGAGCTGTTTTTT. Amino acid sequence: CASSRDMNTGELFF.

The chain is built from TRBV9 and TRBJ1-2; D unresolved. The CDR3 has 14 amino acids. CDR1 SGDLS and CDR2 YYNGEE come from the germline V gene. V lost 4 bases and J 3 bases, leaving 13 bases between the germline ends. As DNA, the CDR3 is TGTGCCAGCAGCTACTCTGTGAGGGACTATGGCTACACCTTC. Translating it yields CASSYSVRDYGYTF.

V usage is TRBV5-1 and J usage is TRBJ1-2, with a weak D call TRBD1 (6 bases). Trimming pared 4 bases from V and 6 bases from J, leaving 19 bases between. Per the germline V gene, CDR1 is SGHRS and CDR2 is YFSETQ. The CDR3 has 15 residues. CDR3 protein: CASSPGPQGTHGYTF. DNA of the CDR3: TGCGCCAGCAGCCCTGGGCCACAGGGAACGCATGGCTACACCTTC.

The chain employs TRBV19 and TRBJ2-3; D possibly corresponds to TRBD2 (7 bases). Trimming removed 5 bases at V and 2 bases at J, with 14 bases between. From germline, CDR1 is LNHDA and CDR2 SQIVND (reference sequence). There are 15 residues in the CDR3. CDR3 amino acids: CASSLAGAFTDTQYF. The CDR3 DNA follows: TGTGCCAGTAGTCTGGCGGGGGCCTTCACAGATACGCAGTATTTT.

The gene calls are TRBV9 and TRBJ1-2; 7 bases are shared with TRBD1. Germline CDR1 is SGDLS and CDR2 is YYNGEE. V shed 6 bases and J 3 bases; nucleotides not matched to a gene: 8. The CDR3 contains 14 residues. CDR3 region: CASTPDRSDYGYTF. DNA for the CDR3: TGTGCCAGCACTCCGGACAGGTCAGACTATGGCTACACCTTC.

The rearrangement uses TRBV18 and TRBJ2-1; D perhaps matches TRBD2 (5 bases). Germline loops: CDR1 KGHSH, CDR2 LQKENI. The CDR3 runs to 14 residues. With 6 bases removed from V and 2 bases from J, the gap between germline ends came to 11 bases. The CDR3 DNA is TGTGCCAGCTCTCAAGCGGCTACCTACAATGAGCAGTTCTTC. Its protein product is CASSQAATYNEQFF. The full variable domain, in which reference TRBV18 and TRBJ2-1 provide the parts outside the CDR3, is NAGVMQNPRHLVRRRGQEARLRCSPMKGHSHVYWYRQLPEEGLKFMVYLQKENIIDESGMPKERFSAEFPKEGPSILRIQQVVRGDSAAYFCASSQAATYNEQFFGPGTRLTVL.

The chain employs TRBV12-3 or TRBV12-4 and TRBJ1-1, with D unclear. This CDR3 has 12 amino acids. Trimming removed 8 bases at V and 4 bases at J, with 11 bases between. CDR3 sequence: CASRRSVTEAFF. For the CDR3, the DNA is TGTGCCAGCCGTAGGAGCGTCACTGAAGCTTTCTTT.

CDR3: CASSWGTGVNTEAFF. The CDR3 DNA reads TGTGCCAGCAGCTGGGGGACAGGGGTGAACACTGAAGCTTTCTTT. This chain links TRBV3-1 (or the pseudogene TRBV3-2) with TRBJ1-1; 10 nucleotides align to TRBD1. V shed 5 bases and J 0 bases; nucleotides not matched to a gene: 3. CDR3 length: 15 residues. The germline CDR1 and CDR2 sequences are LGHDT and YNNKEL (reference sequence).

The chain carries TRBV5-1 and TRBJ1-4; D is unclear. Germline values: CDR1 SGHRS, CDR2 YFSETQ. The CDR3 has 15 amino acids. V lost 4 bases, J lost 7 bases, and 17 bases lay in between. The CDR3 nucleotides are TGCGCCAGCAGCCGCGGCCCTGACGAAGTTGAAAAACTGTTTTTT. Encoded protein: CASSRGPDEVEKLFF.

In its sample, this clone was seen a few times. In nucleotides, the CDR3 is TGCGCCAGCAGCTTGACCCGAGGTACTAACTATGGCTACACCTTC. Its protein product is CASSLTRGTNYGYTF. The chain combines TRBV5-1 with TRBJ1-2; D gene ambiguous. The germline CDR1 and CDR2 sequences are SGHRS and YFSETQ. The V and J ends lost 1 base and 0 bases respectively, with 10 bases between them. This CDR3 has 15 amino acids.

The rearrangement uses TRBV14 and TRBJ2-1; TRBD1 aligns across 8 bases. CDR1 SGHDN and CDR2 FVKESK come from the germline V gene. CDR3 size: 16 residues. The J segment lost 7 bases and the V segment lost 0 bases, leaving 8 bases of the junction unmatched. The CDR3 DNA reads as TGTGCCAGCAGCCAAGACCAGGGGGCGCCGAGGAATGAGCAGTTCTTC. This codes for CASSQDQGAPRNEQFF.

The CDR3, as DNA: TGTGCCACCAGTGATTTACCGGGCAGGGTAACCTACGAGCAGTACGTC. It encodes CATSDLPGRVTYEQYV. V and J are TRBV24-1 and TRBJ2-7; D is perhaps TRBD1 (5 bases). Looked up from germline, CDR1 is KGHDR and CDR2 is SFDVKD. Trimming left V 1 base short and J 2 bases short, with 14 bases between. This CDR3 is built from 16 residues.

This clone was recorded once. V usage is TRBV6-1 and J usage is TRBJ1-5; D call uncertain. Trimming shortened V by 2 bases and J by 2 bases, and 10 bases separated the two germline ends. The CDR3 runs to 15 residues. Germline values: CDR1 MNHNS, CDR2 SASEGT. CDR3 region: CASSERFSGNQPQHF. The CDR3 DNA follows: TGTGCCAGCAGTGAACGTTTCTCGGGCAATCAGCCCCAGCATTTT.

The V and J genes are TRBV10-3 and TRBJ2-7, with TRBD1 matching 8 bases. Germline V CDR1 and CDR2: ENHRY, SYGVKD. V lost 4 bases and J lost 4; bases outside the gene matches: 6. The CDR3 loop spans 14 amino acids. For the CDR3, the DNA is TGTGCCATCAGTGGCCAGGACAGGGAGTACGAGCAGTACGTC. Translating gives CAISGQDREYEQYV.

The chain joins TRBV6-6 to TRBJ2-2; 13 bases map to TRBD2. CDR1 and CDR2 from the germline V gene are MNHNY and SVGAGI (reference sequence). The V gene end was trimmed by 6 bases and the J gene end by 7 bases; junction bases not matched to a gene: 8. The CDR3 extends over 16 amino acids. The DNA of the CDR3 is TGTGCCAGCAGAACTAGCGGGGGGGCCGGATTCGGGGAGCTGTTTTTT. Protein: CASRTSGGAGFGELFF.

This clone showed up just once. The genes are TRBV5-1 and TRBJ1-1; D gene ambiguous. This CDR3 has 14 amino acids. V was shortened by 0 bases and J by 7 bases, with 13 bases between the two germline ends. Germline values: CDR1 SGHRS, CDR2 YFSETQ. CDR3 sequence (DNA): TGCGCCAGCAGCTTGGACTCCTTCACGCTTGAAGCTTTCTTT. It is translated as CASSLDSFTLEAFF.

V usage is TRBV19 and J usage is TRBJ1-2; the match to TRBD1 covers 8 bases. CDR1 and CDR2 from the germline V gene are LNHDA and SQIVND (reference sequence). The CDR3 sequence is 14 residues long. J was trimmed by 7 bases and V by 6 bases; bases with no gene match: 10. The CDR3: CASSRQGRLLGYTF. The CDR3 region has the DNA TGTGCCAGTAGCCGACAGGGGAGGCTCCTTGGCTACACCTTC.

The CDR3, as DNA: TGTGCCAGCAGCCGGGAGGGCACAGATACGCAGTATTTT. It is translated as CASSREGTDTQYF. This chain connects TRBV6-4 to TRBJ2-3; TRBD2 matches at 7 bases. The ends lost 6 bases at V and 1 base at J; junction bases unmatched: 1. CDR3 size: 13 residues. Germline V gives CDR1 MRHNA, CDR2 SNTAGT.